This T cell receptor beta chain was documented in a study of blood T cell repertoires in COVID-19. Study summary: Acute and convalescent COVID-19 specimens originated in the United States, Italy and Spain. PBMCs, B-cell-depleted T cells, or T cells provided the cDNA or gDNA that made up the material.

TCRdb's copy holds only in-frame clones and misses some; the assay was immunoSEQ multiplex PCR. The sample shows about 400,000 clones, approximately 85% of them seen only once. With 1 base removed from V and 0 bases from J, the gap between germline ends came to 13 bases. The CDR3 is made up of 16 amino acids. Per the germline V gene, CDR1 is GTSNPN and CDR2 is SVGIG (reference sequence). The sequence was collected from a woman aged 40 to 50 with acute COVID-19. Sequencing used PBMCs or T cells enriched from blood (not recorded which). V is TRBV30 and J is TRBJ1-3, with a tentative D call TRBD1 (6 bases). Here the CDR3 DNA reads TGTGCCTGGAGTGCCCGAGGACAGAGCTCTGGAAACACCATATATTTT. This encodes CAWSARGQSSGNTIYF. Based on the CDR3 plus reference TRBV30 and TRBJ1-3, the full variable domain is SQTIHQWPATLVQPVGSPLSLECTVEGTSNPNLYWYRQAAGRGLQLLFYSVGIGQISSEVPQNLSASRPQDRQFILSSKKLLLSDSGFYLCAWSARGQSSGNTIYFGEGSWLTVV.